This is a list of T cell receptor beta chains from one sample in a study of control samples from healthy donors and cancer patients. Sequencing was performed with immunoSEQ multiplex PCR; in TCRdb, only in-frame clones are kept and a portion is missing. The sample includes about 130,000 clones, 85% to 90% seen only once; the top ten take just over 7.5%. Sequencing was carried out using PBMCs. The receptors come from a middle-aged man with head and neck cancer. Both conserved end residues are part of each CDR3. The order of the fields is clone size, CDR3 length, D gene, V gene, J gene, CDR3 protein, CDR3 DNA. The D gene is left open where the match is weak. The size entry is marked missing in some rows and otherwise reads once, few, many or a size class.

size: NA
length: 11
D: NA
V: TRBV3-1/TRBV3-2
J: TRBJ2-5
CDR3: CASSVSQTQYF
DNA: TGTGCCAGCAGCGTTAGCCAGACCCAGTACTTC

size: NA
length: 14
D: NA
V: TRBV28
J: TRBJ1-1
CDR3: CASIQGGANTEAFF
DNA: TGTGCCAGCATCCAAGGGGGGGCGAACACTGAAGCTTTCTTT

size: NA
length: 14
D: TRBD2
V: TRBV28
J: TRBJ2-5
CDR3: CASSLLAGEETQYF
DNA: TGTGCCAGCAGTTTGCTAGCGGGAGAAGAGACCCAGTACTTC

size: NA
length: 15
D: TRBD2
V: TRBV7-2
J: TRBJ2-1
CDR3: CASSLVGTNDNEQFF
DNA: TGTGCCAGCAGCTTAGTCGGGACTAACGACAATGAGCAGTTCTTC

size: NA
length: 15
D: NA
V: TRBV6-5
J: TRBJ2-1
CDR3: CASSPLGDTYNEQFF
DNA: TGTGCCAGCAGCCCACTGGGGGACACCTACAATGAGCAGTTCTTC

size: NA
length: 15
D: TRBD1
V: TRBV7-3
J: TRBJ1-1
CDR3: CASSRTGGDGSEAFF
DNA: TGTGCCAGCAGCCGCACAGGGGGCGACGGGAGTGAAGCTTTCTTT

size: once
length: 15
D: NA
V: TRBV2
J: TRBJ2-1
CDR3: CASSEGDSSYNEQFF
DNA: TGTGCCAGCAGTGAAGGGGACTCATCCTACAATGAGCAGTTCTTC

size: NA
length: 14
D: NA
V: TRBV18
J: TRBJ2-7
CDR3: CASSPPGDRYEQYF
DNA: TGTGCCAGCTCACCGCCGGGAGACCGATACGAGCAGTACTTC

size: NA
length: 14
D: NA
V: TRBV9
J: TRBJ2-3
CDR3: CASSVHSNTDTQYF
DNA: TGTGCCAGCAGCGTTCACTCTAACACAGATACGCAGTATTTT

size: NA
length: 11
D: TRBD1
V: TRBV29-1
J: TRBJ1-4
CDR3: CSADTGGRLFF
DNA: TGCAGCGCCGATACAGGGGGACGCCTGTTTTTT

size: medium-sized
length: 14
D: NA
V: TRBV18
J: TRBJ2-5
CDR3: CASSSRLQEETQYF
DNA: TGTGCCAGCTCATCAAGACTGCAGGAAGAGACCCAGTACTTC

size: NA
length: 16
D: TRBD2
V: TRBV6-2/TRBV6-3
J: TRBJ2-5
CDR3: CASSYTLAGAGKTQYF
DNA: TGTGCCAGCAGTTACACCTTAGCGGGAGCAGGAAAGACCCAGTACTTC

size: NA
length: 13
D: NA
V: TRBV28
J: TRBJ2-1
CDR3: CASSLWPGDEQFF
DNA: TGTGCCAGCAGTTTATGGCCTGGGGATGAGCAGTTCTTC

size: NA
length: 15
D: TRBD1
V: TRBV6-5
J: TRBJ1-5
CDR3: CASSLDRGRNQPQHF
DNA: TGTGCCAGCAGCCTCGACAGGGGACGCAATCAGCCCCAGCATTTT

size: NA
length: 19
D: TRBD2
V: TRBV28
J: TRBJ2-4
CDR3: CASSPAPSGSGPIGDIQYF
DNA: TGTGCCAGCAGTCCCGCCCCTTCGGGTAGCGGGCCTATAGGGGACATTCAGTACTTC

size: NA
length: 17
D: NA
V: TRBV25-1
J: TRBJ2-6
CDR3: CASSEGRVNSGANVLTF
DNA: TGTGCCAGCAGTGAGGGCAGGGTAAACTCTGGGGCCAACGTCCTGACTTTC

size: once
length: 14
D: NA
V: TRBV7-9
J: TRBJ2-4
CDR3: CASSLATAENIQYF
DNA: TGTGCCAGCAGCTTAGCGACAGCAGAAAACATTCAGTACTTC

size: NA
length: 14
D: NA
V: TRBV4-2
J: TRBJ2-3
CDR3: CASSQITGLDTQYF
DNA: TGTGCCAGCAGCCAAATTACAGGGTTAGATACGCAGTATTTT